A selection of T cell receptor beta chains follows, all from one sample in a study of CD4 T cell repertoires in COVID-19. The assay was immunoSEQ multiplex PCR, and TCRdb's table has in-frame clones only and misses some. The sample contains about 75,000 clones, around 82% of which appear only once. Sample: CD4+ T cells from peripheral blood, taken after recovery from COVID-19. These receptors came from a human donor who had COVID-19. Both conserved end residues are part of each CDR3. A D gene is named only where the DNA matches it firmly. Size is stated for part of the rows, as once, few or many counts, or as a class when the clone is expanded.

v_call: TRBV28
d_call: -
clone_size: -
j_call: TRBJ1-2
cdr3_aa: CASRPGHPYGYTF
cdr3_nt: TGTGCCAGCAGGCCGGGACACCCATATGGCTACACCTTC

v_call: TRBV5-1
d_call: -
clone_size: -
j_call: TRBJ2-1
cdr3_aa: CASSRGLASDEQFF
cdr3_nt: TGCGCCAGCAGTCGCGGGCTAGCTTCCGATGAGCAGTTCTTC

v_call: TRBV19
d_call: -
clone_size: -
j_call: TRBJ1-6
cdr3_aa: CASSIEGRVTPLHF
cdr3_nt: TGTGCCAGTAGTATAGAGGGGCGGGTAACACCCCTCCACTTT

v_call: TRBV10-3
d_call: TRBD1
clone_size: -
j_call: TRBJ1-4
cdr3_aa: CAISEGQGNEKLFF
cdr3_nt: TGTGCCATCAGTGAGGGACAGGGGAACGAAAAACTGTTTTTT

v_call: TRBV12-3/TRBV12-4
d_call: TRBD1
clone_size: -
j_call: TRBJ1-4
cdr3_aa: CASRQGTFEKLFF
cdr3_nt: TGTGCCAGCAGACAGGGGACGTTTGAAAAACTGTTTTTT

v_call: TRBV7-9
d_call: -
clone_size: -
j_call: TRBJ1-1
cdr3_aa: CASSSNRQAEAFF
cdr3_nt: TGTGCCAGCAGCTCAAATAGACAGGCTGAAGCTTTCTTT

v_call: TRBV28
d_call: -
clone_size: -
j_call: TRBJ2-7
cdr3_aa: CASSLEVSEQYF
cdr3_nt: TGTGCCAGCAGTTTAGAGGTGAGCGAGCAGTACTTC

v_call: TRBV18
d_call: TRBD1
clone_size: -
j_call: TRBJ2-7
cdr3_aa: CASSPAAGQGAYEQYF
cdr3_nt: TGTGCCAGCTCACCCGCCGCGGGACAGGGGGCTTACGAGCAGTACTTC

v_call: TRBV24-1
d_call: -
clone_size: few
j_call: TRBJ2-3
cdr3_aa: CATAGEDSTDTQYF
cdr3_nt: TGTGCCACCGCCGGTGAGGATAGCACAGATACGCAGTATTTT

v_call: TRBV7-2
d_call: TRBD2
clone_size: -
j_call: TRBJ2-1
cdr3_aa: CASSLGWTSGLGEQFF
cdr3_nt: TGTGCCAGCAGCTTAGGTTGGACTAGCGGACTCGGTGAGCAGTTCTTC

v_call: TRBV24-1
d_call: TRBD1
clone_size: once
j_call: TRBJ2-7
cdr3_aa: CATSETSTGGPDEQYF
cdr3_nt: TGTGCCACCAGTGAAACCTCGACAGGGGGTCCCGACGAGCAGTACTTC

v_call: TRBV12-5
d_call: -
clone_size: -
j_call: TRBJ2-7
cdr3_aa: CASGLVRGAGAYEQYF
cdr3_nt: TGTGCTAGTGGTTTGGTACGGGGGGCAGGGGCCTACGAGCAGTACTTC

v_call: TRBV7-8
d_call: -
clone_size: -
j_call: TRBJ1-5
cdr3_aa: CASSLATSQPQHF
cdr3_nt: TGTGCCAGCAGCTTAGCTACCTCTCAGCCCCAGCATTTT

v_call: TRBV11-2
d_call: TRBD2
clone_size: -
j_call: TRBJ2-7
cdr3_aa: CASSSGGGAGSYEQYF
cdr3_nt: TGTGCCAGCAGCTCAGGCGGGGGGGCCGGCTCCTACGAGCAGTACTTC

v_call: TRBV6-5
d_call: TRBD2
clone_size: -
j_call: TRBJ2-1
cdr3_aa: CASSSLRGRATGEQFF
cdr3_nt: TGTGCCAGCAGTTCCCTTCGCGGGAGGGCGACCGGTGAGCAGTTCTTC

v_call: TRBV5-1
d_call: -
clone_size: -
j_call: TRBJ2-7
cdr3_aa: CASSLGASPYEQYF
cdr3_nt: TGCGCCAGCAGCTTGGGGGCCAGTCCCTACGAGCAGTACTTC

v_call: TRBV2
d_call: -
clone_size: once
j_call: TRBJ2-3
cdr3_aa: CASSVGRSDTQYF
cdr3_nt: TGTGCCAGCAGTGTGGGCCGATCTGATACGCAGTATTTT

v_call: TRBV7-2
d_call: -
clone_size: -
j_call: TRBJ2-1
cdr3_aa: CASSFGGSVNEQFF
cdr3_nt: TGTGCCAGCAGCTTTGGGGGGTCGGTTAATGAGCAGTTCTTC

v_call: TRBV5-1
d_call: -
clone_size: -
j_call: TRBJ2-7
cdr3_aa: CASSRDFSYEQYF
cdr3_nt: TGCGCCAGCAGTCGGGACTTCTCCTACGAGCAGTACTTC

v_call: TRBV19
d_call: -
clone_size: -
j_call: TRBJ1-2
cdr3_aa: CASRNTGRNSYGYTF
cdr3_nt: TGTGCCAGTAGGAACACTGGGCGGAACTCCTATGGCTACACCTTC

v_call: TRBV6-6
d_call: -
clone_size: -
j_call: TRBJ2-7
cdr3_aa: CASSRAGSGYDEQYF
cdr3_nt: TGTGCCAGCAGTAGGGCGGGTAGCGGTTACGACGAGCAGTACTTC

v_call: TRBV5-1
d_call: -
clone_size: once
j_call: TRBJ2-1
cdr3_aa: CASQVAGEKYNEQFF
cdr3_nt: TGCGCCAGCCAAGTGGCAGGAGAAAAATACAATGAGCAGTTCTTC

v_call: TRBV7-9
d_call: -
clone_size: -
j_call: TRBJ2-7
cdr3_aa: CASSLLSGVSEQYF
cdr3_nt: TGTGCCAGCAGCTTACTGTCAGGGGTCTCCGAGCAGTACTTC

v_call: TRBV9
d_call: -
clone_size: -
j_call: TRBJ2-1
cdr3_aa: CASSVALTRIVDNEQFF
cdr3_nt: TGTGCCAGCAGCGTAGCCCTGACGCGGATAGTGGACAATGAGCAGTTCTTC

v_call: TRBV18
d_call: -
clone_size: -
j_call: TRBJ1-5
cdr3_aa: CASSQGTGSNQPQHF
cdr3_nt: TGTGCCAGCTCCCAAGGGACTGGGAGCAATCAGCCCCAGCATTTT

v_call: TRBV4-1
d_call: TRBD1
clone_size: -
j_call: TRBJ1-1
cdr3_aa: CASSQAMGQGGPEAFF
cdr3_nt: TGCGCCAGCAGCCAAGCGATGGGACAGGGGGGCCCTGAAGCTTTCTTT

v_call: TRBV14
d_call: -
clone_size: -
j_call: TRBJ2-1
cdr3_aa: CASSQVRQIYNEQFF
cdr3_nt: TGTGCCAGCAGCCAAGTCCGACAGATCTACAATGAGCAGTTCTTC

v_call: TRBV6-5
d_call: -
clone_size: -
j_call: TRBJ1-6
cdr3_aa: CASSLSTVNSPLHF
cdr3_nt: TGTGCCAGCAGCCTGAGTACAGTCAATTCACCCCTCCACTTT

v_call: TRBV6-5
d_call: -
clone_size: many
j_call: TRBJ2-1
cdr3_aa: CASREGGPNNEQFF
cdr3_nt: TGTGCCAGCAGGGAGGGGGGACCAAACAATGAGCAGTTCTTC

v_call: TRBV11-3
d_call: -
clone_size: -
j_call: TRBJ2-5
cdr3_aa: CASSPRTDGETQYF
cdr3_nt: TGTGCCAGCAGTCCCCGGACCGACGGGGAGACCCAGTACTTC

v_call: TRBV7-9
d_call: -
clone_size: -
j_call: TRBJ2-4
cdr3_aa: CASSLDGRVAKNIQYF
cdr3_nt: TGTGCCAGCAGCTTAGACGGCAGGGTAGCCAAAAACATTCAGTACTTC

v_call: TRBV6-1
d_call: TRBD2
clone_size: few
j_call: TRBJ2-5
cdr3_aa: CASSELGGIVQETQYF
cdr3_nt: TGTGCCAGCAGTGAACTGGGAGGGATCGTCCAAGAGACCCAGTACTTC

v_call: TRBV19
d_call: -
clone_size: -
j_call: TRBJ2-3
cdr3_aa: CASRLDSGIFTDTQYF
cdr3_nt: TGTGCCAGTCGTTTAGACTCCGGGATATTTACAGATACGCAGTATTTT

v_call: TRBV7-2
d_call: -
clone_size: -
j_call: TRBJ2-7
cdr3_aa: CASSLATPTYEQYF
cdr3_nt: TGTGCCAGCAGCTTAGCCACACCTACTTACGAGCAGTACTTC

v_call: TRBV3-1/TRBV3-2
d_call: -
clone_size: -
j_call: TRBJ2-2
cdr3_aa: CASSQTHSDTGELFF
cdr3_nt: TGTGCCAGCAGCCAAACACACTCAGACACCGGGGAGCTGTTTTTT

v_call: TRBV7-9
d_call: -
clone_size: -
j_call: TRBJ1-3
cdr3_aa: CASSPDISGNTIYF
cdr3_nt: TGTGCCAGCAGCCCCGATATCTCTGGAAACACCATATATTTT

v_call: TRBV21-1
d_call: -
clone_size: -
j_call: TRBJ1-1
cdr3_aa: CASSKAPRGGTEAFF
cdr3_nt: TGTGCCAGCAGCAAAGCTCCGAGAGGGGGAACTGAAGCTTTCTTT

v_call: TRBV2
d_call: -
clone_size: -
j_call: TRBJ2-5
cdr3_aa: CASSERSGGKETQYF
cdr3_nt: TGTGCCAGCAGTGAAAGGTCTGGGGGCAAAGAGACCCAGTACTTC

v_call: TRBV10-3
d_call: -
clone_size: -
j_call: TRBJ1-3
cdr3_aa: CAISEISYGNTIYF
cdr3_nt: TGTGCCATCAGTGAGATATCGTATGGAAACACCATATATTTT

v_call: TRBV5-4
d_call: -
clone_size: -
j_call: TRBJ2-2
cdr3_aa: CASSLGLGVGELFF
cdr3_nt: TGTGCCAGCAGCTTGGGACTAGGTGTCGGGGAGCTGTTTTTT

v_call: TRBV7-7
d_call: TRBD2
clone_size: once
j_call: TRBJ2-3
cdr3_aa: CASSLGLAGRDTQYF
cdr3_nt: TGTGCCAGCAGTTTAGGACTAGCGGGCCGAGATACGCAGTATTTT

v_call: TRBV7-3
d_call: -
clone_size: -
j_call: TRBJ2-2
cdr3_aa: CASSLRAGGELFF
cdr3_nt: TGTGCCAGCAGCTTAAGGGCAGGCGGGGAGCTGTTTTTT

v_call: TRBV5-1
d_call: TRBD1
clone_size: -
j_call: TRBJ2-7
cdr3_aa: CASSLGQNYEQYF
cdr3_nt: TGCGCCAGCAGCCTGGGACAGAACTACGAGCAGTACTTC

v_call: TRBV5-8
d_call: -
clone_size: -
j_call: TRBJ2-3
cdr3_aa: CASRTRGIDTQYF
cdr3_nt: TGTGCCAGCAGAACCAGGGGAATAGATACGCAGTATTTT

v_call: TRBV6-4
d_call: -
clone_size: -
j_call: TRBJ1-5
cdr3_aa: CASSSEHRQPQHF
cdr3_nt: TGTGCCAGCAGTTCCGAACACCGTCAGCCCCAGCATTTT

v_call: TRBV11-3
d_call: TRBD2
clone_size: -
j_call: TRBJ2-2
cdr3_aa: CASSSGLAGTGELFF
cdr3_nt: TGTGCCAGCAGCTCGGGACTAGCGGGGACCGGGGAGCTGTTTTTT

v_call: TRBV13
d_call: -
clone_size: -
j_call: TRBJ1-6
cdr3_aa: CASSLGGGSSYNSPLHF
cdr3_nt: TGTGCCAGCAGCTTAGGCGGGGGGAGCTCCTATAATTCACCCCTCCACTTT

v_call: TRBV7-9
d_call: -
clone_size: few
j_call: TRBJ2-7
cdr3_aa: CASSLLAGFDEQYF
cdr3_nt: TGTGCCAGCAGCTTATTGGCGGGTTTCGACGAGCAGTACTTC

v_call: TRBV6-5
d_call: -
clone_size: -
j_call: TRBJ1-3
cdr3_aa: CASRRGGSIGNTIYF
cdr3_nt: TGTGCCAGCAGACGCGGTGGATCAATCGGAAACACCATATATTTT

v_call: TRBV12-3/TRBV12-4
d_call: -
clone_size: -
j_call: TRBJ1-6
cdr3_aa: CASSFTYNSPLHF
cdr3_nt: TGTGCCAGCAGTTTCACATATAATTCACCCCTCCACTTT

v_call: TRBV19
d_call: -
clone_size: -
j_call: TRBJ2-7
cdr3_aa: CASSVKLVQYGQYF
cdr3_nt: TGTGCCAGTAGTGTTAAACTAGTCCAGTACGGGCAGTACTTC

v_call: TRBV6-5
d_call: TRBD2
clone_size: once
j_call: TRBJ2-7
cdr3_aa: CASTESRGRDEQYF
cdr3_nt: TGTGCCAGCACCGAAAGTCGGGGGAGGGACGAGCAGTACTTC

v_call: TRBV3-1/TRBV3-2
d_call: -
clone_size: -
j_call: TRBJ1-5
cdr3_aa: CASSQNPLDQPQHF
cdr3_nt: TGTGCCAGCAGTCAGAACCCCCTTGATCAGCCCCAGCATTTT

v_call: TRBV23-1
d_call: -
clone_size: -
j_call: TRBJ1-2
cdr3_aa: CASSPTRYTF
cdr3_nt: TGCGCCAGCAGTCCCACTCGCTACACCTTC

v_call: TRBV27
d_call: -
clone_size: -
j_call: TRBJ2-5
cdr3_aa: CASSLTQGGTQYF
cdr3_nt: TGTGCCAGCAGTTTGACGCAGGGTGGGACCCAGTACTTC

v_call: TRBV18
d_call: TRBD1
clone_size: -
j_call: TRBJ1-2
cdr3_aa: CASSARTGDPEYGYTF
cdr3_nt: TGTGCCAGCTCCGCCCGAACAGGGGACCCCGAGTATGGCTACACCTTC

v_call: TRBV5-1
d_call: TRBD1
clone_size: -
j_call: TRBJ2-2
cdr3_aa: CASTLDRADTGELFF
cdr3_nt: TGCGCCAGCACCTTAGACAGGGCAGATACCGGGGAGCTGTTTTTT